One and the same sample provided the 15 T cell receptor beta chains below, sequenced in a study of OX40 agonist ivuxolimab in advanced cancers. Repertoires were generated with immunoSEQ multiplex PCR, while TCRdb's copy carries only in-frame clones and drops some. This sample yields tens of thousands of clones, of which almost 90% are seen a single time; under 0.9% belongs to the top ten. The input for sequencing was CD4+ or CD8+ T cells sorted from blood, taken in a trial of the OX40 agonist ivuxolimab. The receptors derive from an adult with an advanced solid tumor such as melanoma, head and neck, liver or kidney cancer.

This rearrangement joins TRBV9 to TRBJ1-4, with D possibly matching TRBD1 (5 bases). The V gene lost 3 bases and the J gene lost 1 base, with 10 bases spanning the gap. From germline, CDR1 is SGDLS and CDR2 YYNGEE. This CDR3 is 15 amino acids long. The CDR3 DNA reads TGTGCCAGCAGCGCCCCGGGGCGAACTAATGAAAAACTGTTTTTT. It encodes CASSAPGRTNEKLFF.

This clone was observed once. The chain is built from TRBV6-5 and TRBJ2-3; maybe TRBD2 (7 bases). The germline CDR1 and CDR2 sequences are MNHEY and SVGAGI. Trimming pared 9 bases from V and 3 bases from J, leaving 16 bases between. There are 14 residues in the CDR3. The CDR3 DNA follows: TGTGCCAGTGGGGGGGGCGGGGTAACAGATACGCAGTATTTT. Translated: CASGGGGVTDTQYF.

J is TRBJ1-3 and V is TRBV10-3; D unresolved. The CDR3 runs to 13 residues. Trimming removed 8 bases at V and 1 base at J, with 9 bases between. The V gene's germline CDR1 is ENHRY and CDR2 SYGVKD. Here the CDR3 DNA reads TGTGCCATCGGGCAAGGTTCTGGAAACACCATATATTTT. This translates into CAIGQGSGNTIYF.

V gene TRBV21-1 combines with J gene TRBJ1-3. TRBV21-1 is listed as a pseudogene. The CDR3 sequence is 16 residues long. CDR3 bases: TGTGCCAGTTCCCCGATTGAGGTGCCGCTGCGAAACACCATATATTTT. Amino acids: CASSPIEVPLRNTIYF.

The CDR3: CASRPSLVPGELFF. CDR3 in DNA: TGTGCCAGCAGACCCTCCCTAGTCCCCGGGGAGCTGTTTTTT. The rearrangement uses TRBV11-2 and TRBJ2-2, with D uncertain. Germline V gene data show CDR1 as SGHAT and CDR2 as FQNNGV. The CDR3 has 14 amino acids. V gave up 6 bases and J gave up 6 bases, with 14 bases separating them.

The chain carries TRBV5-1 and TRBJ2-7; 10 bases align to TRBD1. The CDR3 loop spans 16 amino acids. After removal of 3 bases from V and 7 bases from J, the junction contained 13 bases not matched to a gene. The germline CDR1 and CDR2 sequences are SGHRS and YFSETQ. The CDR3 DNA is TGCGCCAGCAGCTCGTGGCGAAGACAGGGGGCGCGGGAGCAGTACTTC. Translated: CASSSWRRQGAREQYF.

The gene calls are TRBV27 and TRBJ2-5, with D tentatively TRBD1 or TRBD2 (6 bases each). CDR1 and CDR2 (germline): MNHEY, SMNVEV (reference sequence). Trimming cost V 8 bases and J 4 bases, with 23 bases left between them. The CDR3 loop spans 16 amino acids. CDR3 loop: CASGVNSWGRGETQYF. CDR3 nucleotide sequence: TGTGCCAGCGGGGTAAATTCGTGGGGGCGGGGAGAGACCCAGTACTTC.

In this sample, this clone turned up a few times. The rearrangement joins TRBV5-6 to TRBJ2-7; 7 bases line up with TRBD2. Looked up from germline, CDR1 is SGHDT and CDR2 is YYEEEE. The ends lost 0 bases at V and 1 base at J; junction bases unmatched: 4. The CDR3 totals 15 residues. The CDR3 sequence is CASSLGAGDSYEQYF. Written as DNA, the CDR3 is TGTGCCAGCAGCTTGGGGGCGGGGGATTCCTACGAGCAGTACTTC.

This chain joins TRBV5-4 and TRBJ1-1, with unresolved D. The CDR3 has 12 residues. Germline V CDR1 and CDR2: SGHNT, YYREEE (reference sequence). V gave up 4 bases and J gave up 7 bases, with 11 bases separating them. CDR3 sequence: CASSQAQSEAFF. The CDR3 DNA reads as TGTGCCAGCAGCCAGGCCCAGAGTGAAGCTTTCTTT.

The rearrangement uses TRBV2 and TRBJ1-4; D unclear. The CDR3 is 14 amino acids. Germline V gives CDR1 SNHLY, CDR2 FYNNEI. V was pared by 4 bases and J by 4 bases, with 10 bases between. The CDR3 region has the DNA TGTGCCAGCAGTGGAAGGGTCATTAATGAAAAACTGTTTTTT. It specifies CASSGRVINEKLFF.

The chain carries TRBV30 and TRBJ1-4; D might be TRBD1 (6 bases). CDR3 length equals 14 residues. The germline V gene has CDR1 GTSNPN and CDR2 SVGIG (reference sequence). The V end was cut by 3 bases, the J end by 7 bases, with 15 bases between. CDR3 nucleotide sequence: TGTGCCTGGAGCCCCGGGGGGCGCGGTGAAAAACTGTTTTTT. Amino acids: CAWSPGGRGEKLFF.

V and J are TRBV6-1 and TRBJ1-2, with D maybe TRBD1 (5 bases). Germline V CDR1 and CDR2: MNHNS, SASEGT. The CDR3 totals 17 residues. The germline V and J ends were trimmed by 4 bases and 2 bases, with 20 bases remaining between them. For the CDR3, the DNA is TGTGCCAGCAGTGTCACAGGCGGGAATCTATTAAACTATGGCTACACCTTC. The encoded protein is CASSVTGGNLLNYGYTF.

The gene calls are TRBV5-6 and TRBJ2-4; 7 bases align to TRBD1. The CDR3 totals 13 residues. V gave up 6 bases and J gave up 7 bases; unmatched junction bases: 7. CDR1 is SGHDT and CDR2 is YYEEEE in the germline V gene. In DNA, the CDR3 is TGTGCCAGCACGCAGACAGGGATTAACATTCAGTACTTC. Translating it yields CASTQTGINIQYF.

This chain connects TRBV5-4 to TRBJ2-2, with no clear D. The CDR3 consists of 15 residues. V shed 0 bases and J shed 1 base, with 7 bases lying between them. Germline CDR1 is SGHNT and CDR2 is YYREEE (reference sequence). CDR3 in DNA: TGTGCCAGCAGCTTGGCACTGGGGAACACCGGGGAGCTGTTTTTT. Translating it yields CASSLALGNTGELFF.

This chain uses TRBV6-1 with TRBJ1-1; tentatively, D is TRBD1 (5 bases). CDR1 and CDR2 (germline): MNHNS, SASEGT. The CDR3 spans 13 residues. The germline V and J ends were trimmed by 8 bases and 4 bases, with 14 bases remaining between them. The CDR3 is CASHLGASTEAFF. The CDR3 bases are TGTGCCAGCCACCTAGGGGCCAGCACTGAAGCTTTCTTT.